Below, 11 T cell receptor beta chains from the same sample are listed, as sequenced in a study of shared clonotypes between healthy human individuals (dated by TCRdb to 2018 to 2020). The library was built by means of the immunoSEQ multiplex PCR assay. Here the immuneACCESS table is served through TCRdb, limited to in-frame sequences with V and J called. Missing clones are a known gap in these copies; in checked studies unresolved V genes cover under half, and the rest lacks a known reason. In all, the sample holds 1,400,000 or so clones, and 98% to 99% of those were seen once. The ten largest account for approximately 0.4% of the sample. Sequenced sample: naive CD4+ T cells sorted from blood. The cell subset or site label of this sample denotes: CD45RA+ positively selected. These receptors all stem from a man aged 30-40 years in good health.

The chain couples TRBV19 to TRBJ1-2; 8 positions agree with TRBD1. The junction had 8 bases not matched to a gene; V was cut back by 5 bases and J by 3 bases. The CDR3 runs to 15 residues. Per germline, CDR1 LNHDA and CDR2 SQIVND (reference sequence). CDR3: CASSPVGTGDYGYTF. The DNA of the CDR3 is TGTGCCAGTAGTCCAGTAGGGACAGGAGACTATGGCTACACCTTC.

The gene calls are TRBV6-1 and TRBJ2-5; the D is unclear. This CDR3 region has 15 residues. The germline V gene has CDR1 MNHNS and CDR2 SASEGT. Trimming shortened V by 1 base and J by 0 bases, and 9 bases separated the two germline ends. CDR3 DNA sequence: TGTGCCAGCAGTGAAGATGTGACGTACCAAGAGACCCAGTACTTC. This sequence encodes CASSEDVTYQETQYF.

This rearrangement joins TRBV6-1 to TRBJ1-1; no clear D. The germline gives CDR1 MNHNS, CDR2 SASEGT. V lost 8 bases to trimming and J lost 0 bases, with 7 bases between them. CDR3 length equals 12 residues. The chain's CDR3 is CASLYVNTEAFF. The DNA of the CDR3 is TGTGCCAGCCTATACGTGAACACTGAAGCTTTCTTT.

V usage is TRBV5-1 and J usage is TRBJ1-5, with a possible D match to TRBD1 (5 bases). This CDR3 region has 15 residues. V lost 4 bases, J lost 6 bases, and 17 bases lay in between. Germline V lookup: CDR1 SGHRS, CDR2 YFSETQ. The CDR3 sequence: CASSPQVGDGQPQHF. Here the CDR3 DNA reads TGCGCCAGCAGCCCCCAGGTAGGGGACGGTCAGCCCCAGCATTTT.

This clone is a singleton in its sample. V gene TRBV13 combines with J gene TRBJ2-5; 14 bases match TRBD2. Germline values: CDR1 PRHDT, CDR2 FYEKMQ (reference sequence). The CDR3 runs to 20 residues. V was pared by 4 bases and J by 5 bases, with 18 bases of the junction left unmatched. Here the CDR3 reads CASSSPGLAGETSSGETQYF. The CDR3, as DNA: TGTGCCAGCAGCTCTCCGGGACTAGCGGGAGAAACATCTTCGGGGGAGACCCAGTACTTC. The full variable domain, rest sourced from reference TRBV13 and TRBJ2-5, is AAGVIQSPRHLIKEKRETATLKCYPIPRHDTVYWYQQGPGQDPQFLISFYEKMQSDKGSIPDRFSAQQFSDYHSELNMSSLELGDSALYFCASSSPGLAGETSSGETQYFGPGTRLLVL.

The rearrangement uses TRBV6-6 and TRBJ2-5, with no clear D. Trimming removed 0 bases from V and 3 bases from J, with 14 bases in between. Germline values: CDR1 MNHNY, CDR2 SVGAGI (reference sequence). CDR3 size: 16 residues. The chain's CDR3 is CASSYSITTVEETQYF. CDR3 DNA sequence: TGTGCCAGCAGTTACTCGATTACGACGGTAGAAGAGACCCAGTACTTC.

V is TRBV15 and J is TRBJ1-2, with unresolved D. There are 15 residues in the CDR3. Germline V CDR1 and CDR2: LNHNV, YYDKDF (reference sequence). V shed 4 bases and J shed 0 bases, with 12 bases lying between them. CDR3 DNA sequence: TGTGCCACCAGCAAGACCGGGGTCGCTAACTATGGCTACACCTTC. Its protein product is CATSKTGVANYGYTF.

V and J are TRBV5-4 and TRBJ2-1, with 16 positions matching TRBD2. From germline, CDR1 is SGHNT and CDR2 YYREEE (reference sequence). The CDR3 runs to 18 residues. J was trimmed by 4 bases and V by 4 bases; bases with no gene match: 8. CDR3 sequence reads: CASSTGLAGGGGYNEQFF. The CDR3 DNA is TGTGCCAGCAGCACGGGACTAGCGGGAGGGGGTGGATACAATGAGCAGTTCTTC.

This clone was detected once. This sequence joins TRBV7-9 and TRBJ2-3; D may be TRBD2 (6 bases). The CDR3 covers 15 residues. CDR1 is SEHNR, CDR2 FQNEAQ, per germline (reference sequence). V was trimmed by 3 bases and J by 0 bases, leaving 10 bases between them. The CDR3 is CASSFRSGSTDTQYF. The CDR3 nucleotides are TGTGCCAGCAGCTTCCGAAGCGGGAGCACAGATACGCAGTATTTT. Full variable domain (rest looked up from reference TRBV7-9 and TRBJ2-3): DTGVSQNPRHKITKRGQNVTFRCDPISEHNRLYWYRQTLGQGPEFLTYFQNEAQLEKSRLLSDRFSAERPKGSFSTLEIQRTEQGDSAMYLCASSFRSGSTDTQYFGPGTRLTVL.

This clone has just one count. V is TRBV5-1 and J is TRBJ2-1; D is unresolved. This CDR3 is built from 13 residues. The V end lost 4 bases, the J end lost 5 bases, and 10 bases lay between the germline ends. From germline, CDR1 is SGHRS and CDR2 YFSETQ. CDR3: CASSVEQNNEQFF. The CDR3 DNA reads TGCGCCAGCAGCGTGGAACAGAACAATGAGCAGTTCTTC.

V gene TRBV10-3 combines with J gene TRBJ2-7; D is possibly TRBD1 (6 bases). The CDR3 sequence is 15 residues long. Deletions cut 1 base from V and 4 bases from J, with 14 bases between. The germline V gene has CDR1 ENHRY and CDR2 SYGVKD. CDR3 coding DNA: TGTGCCATCAGTGAGTGGCAGGGGTCGGTATACGAGCAGTACTTC. Protein sequence: CAISEWQGSVYEQYF.